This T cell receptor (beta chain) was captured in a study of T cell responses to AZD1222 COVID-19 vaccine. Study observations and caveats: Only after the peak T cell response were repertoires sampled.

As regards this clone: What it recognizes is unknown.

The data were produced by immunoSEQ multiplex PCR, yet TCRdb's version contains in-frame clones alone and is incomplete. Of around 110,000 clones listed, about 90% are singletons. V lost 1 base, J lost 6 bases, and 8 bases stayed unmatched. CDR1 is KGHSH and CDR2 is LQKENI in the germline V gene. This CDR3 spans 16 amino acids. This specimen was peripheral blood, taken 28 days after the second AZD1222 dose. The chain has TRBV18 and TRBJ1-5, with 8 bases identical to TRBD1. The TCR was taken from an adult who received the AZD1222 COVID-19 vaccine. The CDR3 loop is CASSPLSGGVSQPQHF. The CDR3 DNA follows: TGTGCCAGCTCACCACTTTCAGGGGGCGTGAGTCAGCCCCAGCATTTT.